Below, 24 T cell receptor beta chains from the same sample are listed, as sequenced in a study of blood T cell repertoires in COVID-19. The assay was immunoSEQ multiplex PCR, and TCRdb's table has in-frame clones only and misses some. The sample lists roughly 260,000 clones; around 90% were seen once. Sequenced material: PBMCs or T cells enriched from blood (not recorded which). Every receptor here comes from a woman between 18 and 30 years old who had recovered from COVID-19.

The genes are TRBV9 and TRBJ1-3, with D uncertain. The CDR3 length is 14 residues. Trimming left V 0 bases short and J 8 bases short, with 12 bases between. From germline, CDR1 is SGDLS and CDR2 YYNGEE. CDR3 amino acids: CASSVGPIVDTIYF. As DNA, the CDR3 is TGTGCCAGCAGCGTAGGGCCCATTGTCGACACCATATATTTT.

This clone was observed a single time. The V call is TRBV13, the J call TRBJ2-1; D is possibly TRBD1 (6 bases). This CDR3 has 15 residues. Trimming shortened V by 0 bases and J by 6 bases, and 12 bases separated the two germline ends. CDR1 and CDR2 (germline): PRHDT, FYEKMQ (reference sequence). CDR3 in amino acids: CASSLGQGSLNEQFF. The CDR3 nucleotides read TGTGCCAGCAGCTTAGGCCAGGGGTCCCTCAATGAGCAGTTCTTC.

CDR3 sequence reads: CASSGTERTEAFF. The CDR3 DNA reads as TGTGCCAGCAGCGGGACAGAGAGGACTGAAGCTTTCTTT. The genes are TRBV6-2 or TRBV6-3 and TRBJ1-1; TRBD1 matches 7 bases. This CDR3 region has 13 residues. The junction had 6 bases not matched to a gene; V was cut back by 6 bases and J by 5 bases. CDR1 MNHEY and CDR2 SVGEGT come from the germline V gene.

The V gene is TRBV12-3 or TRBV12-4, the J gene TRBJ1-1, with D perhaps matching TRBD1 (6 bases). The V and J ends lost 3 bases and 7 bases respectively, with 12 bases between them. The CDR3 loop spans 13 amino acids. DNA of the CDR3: TGTGCCAGCAGTTTGGGGGCCGAGGTTGAAGCTTTCTTT. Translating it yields CASSLGAEVEAFF.

CDR3 protein: CATSDGGPEQYF. The CDR3 nucleotides read TGTGCCACCAGTGATGGTGGGCCCGAGCAGTACTTC. The chain combines TRBV24-1 with TRBJ2-7; D unclear. The germline V and J ends were trimmed by 3 bases and 6 bases, with 8 bases remaining between them. Germline CDR1 KGHDR, CDR2 SFDVKD. The CDR3 loop spans 12 amino acids.

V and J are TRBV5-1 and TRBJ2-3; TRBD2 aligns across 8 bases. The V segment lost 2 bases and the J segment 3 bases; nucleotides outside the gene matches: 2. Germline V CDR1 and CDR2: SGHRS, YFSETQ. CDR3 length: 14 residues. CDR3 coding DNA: TGCGCCAGCAGCTTACGCGGGAGGACAGATACGCAGTATTTT. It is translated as CASSLRGRTDTQYF.

The CDR3: CATSPGGDTYTDTQYF. In DNA, the CDR3 is TGTGCCACCAGCCCCGGGGGGGACACTTACACAGATACGCAGTATTTT. J is TRBJ2-3 and V is TRBV15, with 8 bases that match TRBD2. Trimming took 5 bases from V and 2 from J; bases not matched to a gene: 9. Per germline, CDR1 LNHNV and CDR2 YYDKDF (reference sequence). The CDR3 runs to 16 residues.

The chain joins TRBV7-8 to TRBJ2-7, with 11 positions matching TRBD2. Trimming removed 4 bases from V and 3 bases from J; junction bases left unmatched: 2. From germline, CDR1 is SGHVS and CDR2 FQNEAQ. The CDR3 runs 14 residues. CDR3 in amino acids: CASSYTSGSYEQYF. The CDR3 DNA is TGTGCCAGCAGCTACACTAGCGGGAGCTACGAGCAGTACTTC.

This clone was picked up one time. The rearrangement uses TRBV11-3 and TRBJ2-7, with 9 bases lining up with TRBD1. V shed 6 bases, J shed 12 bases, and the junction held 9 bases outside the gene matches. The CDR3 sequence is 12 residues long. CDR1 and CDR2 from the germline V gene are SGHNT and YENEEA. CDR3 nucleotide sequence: TGTGCCAGCAGTCCGGGACAGGGCGTTCCGTACTTC. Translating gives CASSPGQGVPYF.

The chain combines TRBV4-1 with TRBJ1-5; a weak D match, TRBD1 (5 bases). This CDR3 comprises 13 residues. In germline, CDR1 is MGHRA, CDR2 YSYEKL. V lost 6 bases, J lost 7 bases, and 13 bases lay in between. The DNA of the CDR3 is TGCGCCAGCAGTATCAGGGAGGGCCAGCCCCAGCATTTT. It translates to CASSIREGQPQHF.

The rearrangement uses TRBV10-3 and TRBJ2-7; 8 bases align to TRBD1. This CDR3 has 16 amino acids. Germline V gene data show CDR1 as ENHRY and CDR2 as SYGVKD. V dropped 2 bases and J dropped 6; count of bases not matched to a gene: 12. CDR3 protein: CAISEKQGALWGEQYF. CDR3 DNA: TGTGCCATCAGTGAGAAGCAGGGGGCGTTGTGGGGCGAGCAGTACTTC.

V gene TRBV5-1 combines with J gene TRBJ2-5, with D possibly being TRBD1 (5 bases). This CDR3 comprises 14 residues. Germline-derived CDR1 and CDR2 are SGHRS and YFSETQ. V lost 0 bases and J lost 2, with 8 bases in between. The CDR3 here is CASSLARGQETQYF. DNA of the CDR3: TGCGCCAGCAGCTTGGCAAGGGGACAAGAGACCCAGTACTTC.

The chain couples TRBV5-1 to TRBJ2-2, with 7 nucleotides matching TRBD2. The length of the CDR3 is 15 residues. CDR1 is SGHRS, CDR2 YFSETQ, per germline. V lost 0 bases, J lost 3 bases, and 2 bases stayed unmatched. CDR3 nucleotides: TGCGCCAGCAGCTTGGACGGGAGGTACACCGGGGAGCTGTTTTTT. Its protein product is CASSLDGRYTGELFF.

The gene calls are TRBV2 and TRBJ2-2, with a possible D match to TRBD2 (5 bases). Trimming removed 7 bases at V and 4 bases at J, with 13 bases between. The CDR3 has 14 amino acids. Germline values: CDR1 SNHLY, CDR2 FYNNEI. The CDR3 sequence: CASTESGFTGELFF. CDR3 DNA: TGTGCCAGCACCGAATCGGGGTTCACCGGGGAGCTGTTTTTT.

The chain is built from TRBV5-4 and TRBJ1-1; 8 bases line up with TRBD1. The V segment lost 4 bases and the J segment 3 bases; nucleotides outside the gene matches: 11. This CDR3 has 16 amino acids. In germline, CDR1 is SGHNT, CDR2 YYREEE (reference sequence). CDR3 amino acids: CASSHPRLTGDTEAFF. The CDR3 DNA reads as TGTGCCAGCAGCCACCCCCGTTTGACAGGGGACACTGAAGCTTTCTTT.

This CDR3 reads CASSVDPGSGNTIYF. CDR3 bases: TGTGCCAGCAGCGTAGATCCGGGGTCCGGAAACACCATATATTTT. The V and J genes are TRBV9 and TRBJ1-3; unclear D gene. V dropped 0 bases and J dropped 4 bases, with 11 bases sitting between them. The CDR3 sequence is 15 residues long. CDR1 and CDR2 (germline): SGDLS, YYNGEE. The whole variable domain, remainder taken from reference TRBV9 and TRBJ1-3, is DSGVTQTPKHLITATGQRVTLRCSPRSGDLSVYWYQQSLDQGLQFLIQYYNGEERAKGNILERFSAQQFPDLHSELNLSSLELGDSALYFCASSVDPGSGNTIYFGEGSWLTVV.

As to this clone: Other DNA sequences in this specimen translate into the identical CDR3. The CDR3: CASSVGDRMNTEAFF. The CDR3 bases are TGTGCCAGCAGCGTAGGGGACAGGATGAACACTGAAGCTTTCTTT. This chain links TRBV9 with TRBJ1-1; 8 positions agree with TRBD1. CDR1 and CDR2 from the germline V gene are SGDLS and YYNGEE. Trimming at V came to 0 bases and at J to 0 bases, leaving 1 base not matched to a gene. The CDR3 spans 15 residues.

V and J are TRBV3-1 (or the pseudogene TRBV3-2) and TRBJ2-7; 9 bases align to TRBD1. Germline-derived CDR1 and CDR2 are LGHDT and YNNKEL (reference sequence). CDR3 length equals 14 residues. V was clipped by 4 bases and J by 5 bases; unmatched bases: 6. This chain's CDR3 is CASSLGQGKHEQYF. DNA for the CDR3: TGTGCCAGCAGCCTGGGACAGGGTAAGCACGAGCAGTACTTC.

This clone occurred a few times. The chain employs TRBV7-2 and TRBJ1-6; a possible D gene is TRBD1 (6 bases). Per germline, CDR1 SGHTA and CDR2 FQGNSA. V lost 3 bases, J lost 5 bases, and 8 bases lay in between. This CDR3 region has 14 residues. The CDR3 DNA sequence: TGTGCCAGCAGCTTCACAGGGCATAATTCACCCCTCCACTTT. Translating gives CASSFTGHNSPLHF. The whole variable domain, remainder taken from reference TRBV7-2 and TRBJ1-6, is GAGVSQSPSNKVTEKGKDVELRCDPISGHTALYWYRQSLGQGLEFLIYFQGNSAPDKSGLPSDRFSAERTGGSVSTLTIQRTQQEDSAVYLCASSFTGHNSPLHFGNGTRLTVT.

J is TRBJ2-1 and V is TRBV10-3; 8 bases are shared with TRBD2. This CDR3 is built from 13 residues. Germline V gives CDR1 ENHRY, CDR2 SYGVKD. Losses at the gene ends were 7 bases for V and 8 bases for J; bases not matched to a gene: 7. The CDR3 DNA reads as TGTGCCATCACCCGACGGGGGGGTGATGAGCAGTTCTTC. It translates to CAITRRGGDEQFF.

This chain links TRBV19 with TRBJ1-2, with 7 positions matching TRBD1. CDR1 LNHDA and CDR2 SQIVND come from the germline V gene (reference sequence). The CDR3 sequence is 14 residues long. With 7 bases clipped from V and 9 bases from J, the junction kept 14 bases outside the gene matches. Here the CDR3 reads CASIGGQRSFRYTF. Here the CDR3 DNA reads TGTGCCAGTATTGGGGGACAGCGGTCTTTTCGCTACACCTTC.

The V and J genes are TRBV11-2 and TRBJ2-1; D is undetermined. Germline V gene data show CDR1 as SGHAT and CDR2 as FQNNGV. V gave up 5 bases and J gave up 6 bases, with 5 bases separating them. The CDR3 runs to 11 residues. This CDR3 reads CASSPLNEQFF. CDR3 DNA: TGTGCCAGCAGCCCACTCAATGAGCAGTTCTTC.

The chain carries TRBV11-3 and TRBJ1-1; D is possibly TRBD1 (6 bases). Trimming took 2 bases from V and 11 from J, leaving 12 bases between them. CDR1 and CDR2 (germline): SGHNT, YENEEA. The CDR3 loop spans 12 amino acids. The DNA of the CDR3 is TGTGCCAGCAGCTTAACTGGGGGCGCGGCTTTCTTT. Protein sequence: CASSLTGGAAFF.

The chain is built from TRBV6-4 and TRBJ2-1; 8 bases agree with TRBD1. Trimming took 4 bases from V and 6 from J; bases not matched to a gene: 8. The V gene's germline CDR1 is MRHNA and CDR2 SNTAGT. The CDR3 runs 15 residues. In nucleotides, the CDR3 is TGTGCCAGCAGTGGGGGGACAGGTGAGGTCAATGAGCAGTTCTTC. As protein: CASSGGTGEVNEQFF.